Listed here are 15 T cell receptor beta chains from one sample, sequenced in a study of blood T cell repertoires in COVID-19. The protocol was immunoSEQ multiplex PCR, while the TCRdb copy is restricted to in-frame clones and leaves out a portion. The repertoire has about 49,000 clones, more than 75% of them found once; the top ten carry under 2.5%. Sequenced material: peripheral blood. Receptors originate from a woman older than 75 with COVID-19, enrolled during active disease.

The chain recombines TRBV7-9 with TRBJ2-1, with TRBD1 matching 9 bases. V shed 6 bases, J shed 4 bases, and the junction held 4 bases outside the gene matches. CDR3 length: 14 residues. CDR1 is SEHNR and CDR2 is FQNEAQ in the germline V gene (reference sequence). The CDR3 coding sequence is TGTGCCAGCAGGCTTGGACAGGGGTACAATGAGCAGTTCTTC. Protein product: CASRLGQGYNEQFF.

V gene TRBV3-1 (or the pseudogene TRBV3-2) combines with J gene TRBJ1-1, with TRBD1 matching over 8 bases. Germline V lookup: CDR1 LGHDT, CDR2 YNNKEL (reference sequence). Germline trimming cut 4 bases from V and 1 base from J; bases unmatched to any gene: 2. The CDR3 extends over 14 amino acids. The CDR3 DNA follows: TGTGCCAGCAGCCTCGGGACAGGGAACACTGAAGCTTTCTTT. This gives the protein CASSLGTGNTEAFF.

The chain couples TRBV21-1 to TRBJ2-3; the D call TRBD2 from the table was never checked on the DNA. TRBV21-1 is classified as a pseudogene. The CDR3 has 19 residues. This CDR3 reads CASSKPLRLAGGYPDTQYF. The CDR3 bases are TGTGCCAGCAGCAAACCCTTGCGGCTAGCGGGAGGGTACCCAGATACGCAGTATTTT.

This clone was observed a few times. J is TRBJ1-1 and V is TRBV5-6, with D possibly being TRBD1 (5 bases). In germline, CDR1 is SGHDT, CDR2 YYEEEE. The length of the CDR3 is 13 residues. V was trimmed by 1 base and J by 3 bases, leaving 7 bases between them. DNA for the CDR3: TGTGCCAGCAGCTTGCAGGGCTACACTGAAGCTTTCTTT. Protein sequence: CASSLQGYTEAFF. Based on the CDR3 plus reference TRBV5-6 and TRBJ1-1, the full variable domain is DAGVTQSPTHLIKTRGQQVTLRCSPKSGHDTVSWYQQALGQGPQFIFQYYEEEERQRGNFPDRFSGHQFPNYSSELNVNALLLGDSALYLCASSLQGYTEAFFGQGTRLTVV.

The CDR3 reads CASSLNRGWETQYF. The DNA for the CDR3 is TGTGCCAGCAGCTTAAACAGGGGGTGGGAGACCCAGTACTTC. The gene calls are TRBV7-2 and TRBJ2-5; 8 nucleotides align to TRBD1. V was pared by 2 bases and J by 5 bases, with 4 bases of the junction left unmatched. Germline CDR1 reads SGHTA; CDR2 reads FQGNSA. CDR3 length: 14 residues.

This chain joins TRBV13 and TRBJ2-4; tentative D call: TRBD1 (6 bases). CDR1 and CDR2 from the germline V gene are PRHDT and FYEKMQ (reference sequence). V was pared by 2 bases and J by 6 bases, with 8 bases between. The CDR3 runs 13 residues. This chain's CDR3 is CASSLPGVNIQYF. The CDR3 region has the DNA TGTGCCAGCAGCTTACCAGGGGTAAACATTCAGTACTTC.

The chain employs TRBV5-1 and TRBJ2-3; 8 nucleotides line up with TRBD2. Germline V gene data show CDR1 as SGHRS and CDR2 as YFSETQ. V dropped 0 bases and J dropped 1; count of bases not matched to a gene: 4. CDR3 length: 16 residues. The CDR3 is CASSLVAGGGTDTQYF. The CDR3 DNA follows: TGCGCCAGCAGCTTGGTTGCGGGAGGTGGCACAGATACGCAGTATTTT. Full variable domain (remainder filled in from reference TRBV5-1 and TRBJ2-3): KAGVTQTPRYLIKTRGQQVTLSCSPISGHRSVSWYQQTPGQGLQFLFEYFSETQRNKGNFPGRFSGRQFSNSRSEMNVSTLELGDSALYLCASSLVAGGGTDTQYFGPGTRLTVL.

V gene TRBV29-1 combines with J gene TRBJ2-3, with no clear D. The CDR3 extends over 11 amino acids. Between the trimmed V and J ends, which lost 8 bases and 5 bases, there was a span of 11 bases. CDR1 and CDR2 (germline): SQVTM, ANQGSEA. The CDR3 here is CSSGPIDTQYF. The CDR3 coding sequence is TGCAGCTCTGGGCCTATAGATACGCAGTATTTT.

V usage is TRBV3-1 (or the pseudogene TRBV3-2) and J usage is TRBJ1-5; the D is unclear. The CDR3 is 15 amino acids. V was pared by 1 base and J by 2 bases, with 9 bases between. In germline, CDR1 is LGHDT, CDR2 YNNKEL (reference sequence). In DNA, the CDR3 is TGTGCCAGCAGCCAAGGGGGAGTGGGCAATCAGCCCCAGCATTTT. Protein product: CASSQGGVGNQPQHF.

The chain recombines TRBV7-9 with TRBJ2-7, with 9 bases fitting TRBD2. V lost 7 bases to trimming and J lost 4 bases; unmatched junction nucleotides: 11. From germline, CDR1 is SEHNR and CDR2 FQNEAQ (reference sequence). CDR3 size: 15 residues. In DNA, the CDR3 is TGTGCCAGCAACAGTTTAGCGGGAGTACAGTACGAGCAGTACTTC. Amino acids: CASNSLAGVQYEQYF.

V and J are TRBV6-4 and TRBJ2-1, with TRBD1 matching over 9 bases. V gave up 8 bases and J gave up 3 bases; unmatched junction bases: 5. CDR3 length: 14 amino acids. From germline, CDR1 is MRHNA and CDR2 SNTAGT. This CDR3 is CASGKTGGYNEQFF. CDR3 sequence (DNA): TGTGCCAGCGGGAAGACAGGGGGCTACAATGAGCAGTTCTTC.

V gene TRBV5-1 combines with J gene TRBJ2-3, with TRBD2 matching 8 bases. V dropped 7 bases and J dropped 3; count of bases not matched to a gene: 4. The CDR3 length is 13 residues. Per germline, CDR1 SGHRS and CDR2 YFSETQ. This chain's CDR3 is CASQIAGTDTQYF. The CDR3, as DNA: TGCGCCAGCCAGATAGCGGGGACAGATACGCAGTATTTT. Using reference TRBV5-1 and TRBJ2-3 for the parts outside the CDR3, the full variable domain is KAGVTQTPRYLIKTRGQQVTLSCSPISGHRSVSWYQQTPGQGLQFLFEYFSETQRNKGNFPGRFSGRQFSNSRSEMNVSTLELGDSALYLCASQIAGTDTQYFGPGTRLTVL.

CDR3 in DNA: TGTGCCAGCTCACCACCCTCTTCACAGGGAAGGAGAGAAAAACTGTTTTTT. It encodes CASSPPSSQGRREKLFF. The chain combines TRBV18 with TRBJ1-4; D is perhaps TRBD1 (6 bases). Between the trimmed V and J ends, which lost 0 bases and 8 bases, there was a span of 19 bases. CDR1 is KGHSH and CDR2 is LQKENI in the germline V gene. The CDR3 is 17 residues long.

The chain recombines TRBV24-1 with TRBJ2-5; D is unclear. V was cut by 6 bases and J by 3 bases, with 13 bases left in between. Germline values: CDR1 KGHDR, CDR2 SFDVKD. This CDR3 contains 14 residues. The CDR3 region is CATSRGLREETQYF. CDR3 nucleotides: TGTGCCACCAGTCGAGGTCTTCGGGAAGAGACCCAGTACTTC.

The V call is TRBV5-1, the J call TRBJ1-4; 9 bases align to TRBD1. V trimming: 0 bases; J trimming: 9 bases; junction bases outside the gene matches: 6. Germline CDR1 SGHRS, CDR2 YFSETQ. CDR3 length: 15 residues. The CDR3 protein is CASSLGDRAVKKLFF. The DNA of the CDR3 is TGCGCCAGCAGCTTGGGGGACAGGGCAGTTAAAAAACTGTTTTTT. Full variable domain (rest looked up from reference TRBV5-1 and TRBJ1-4): KAGVTQTPRYLIKTRGQQVTLSCSPISGHRSVSWYQQTPGQGLQFLFEYFSETQRNKGNFPGRFSGRQFSNSRSEMNVSTLELGDSALYLCASSLGDRAVKKLFFGSGTQLSVL.